Included here is one TCR beta chain sequence, with context. CDR1 is SGHRS, CDR2 YFSETQ, per germline. The V gene end was trimmed by 4 bases and the J gene end by 1 base; junction bases not matched to a gene: 7. The CDR3 has 15 residues. Here immunoSEQ multiplex PCR was the method, and the copy in TCRdb shows in-frame clones only, minus some. The sample contains about 350,000 clones, about 89% of which appear only once. This sample was taken from a study of Ad26.COV2.S vaccination and SARS-CoV-2 variants. Treatment indicated: some 20 received Ad26.COV2.S at low or high dose, single or two shots; 5 received placebo; per-sample allocation not given. It was on day 63 after the first vaccine or placebo injection that samples were taken. Wuhan-strain SARS-CoV-2 spike was expressed by the Ad26 vector that made up the vaccine.

The chain carries TRBV5-1 and TRBJ2-7; 8 positions match TRBD2. The sample was peripheral blood, taken in a trial of Ad26.COV2.S vaccine versus placebo. The receptor was isolated from a person between 18 and 65 years old who received the Ad26.COV2.S COVID-19 vaccine or a placebo. The CDR3 DNA reads as TGCGCCAGCAGCCCTCGGGGGGGAGATTCCTACGAGCAGTACTTC. The encoded protein is CASSPRGGDSYEQYF.